This TCR beta chain was recovered during a study of blood T cells in healthy people across ages. This clonotype was found a few times. The second PCR ran roughly 6 to 12 cycles with a sample-barcoded 5' primer and J-beta primers. TCRdb redid the calling of the 5' RACE reads with MiXCR, one entry per CDR3 protein. The sample shows under 950,000 distinct CDR3 sequences, about 24% of them seen only once. Germline CDR1 reads SGHTA; CDR2 reads FQGNSA. The CDR3 length is 14 residues. V was trimmed by 1 base and J by 5 bases, leaving 11 bases between them. This rearrangement joins TRBV7-2 to TRBJ1-1; D perhaps matches TRBD1 (6 bases). Sequenced material: blood. This TCR was sampled from a man aged 65-85 years in good health. The CDR3 DNA reads TGTGCCAGCAGCTTAGAACAGGGAGGGACTGAAGCTTTCTTT. Amino acids: CASSLEQGGTEAFF. The variable domain in full, with the rest retrieved from reference TRBV7-2 and TRBJ1-1, is GAGVSQSPSNKVTEKGKDVELRCDPISGHTALYWYRQSLGQGLEFLIYFQGNSAPDKSGLPSDRFSAERTGGSVSTLTIQRTQQEDSAVYLCASSLEQGGTEAFFGQGTRLTVV.